This paragraph covers one T cell receptor beta chain sequence. Its antigen is still unknown. In germline, CDR1 is KGHSH, CDR2 LQKENI. The CDR3 is 16 amino acids. Trimming removed 5 bases at V and 0 bases at J, with 14 bases between. This sample was included in a study of T cell responses to AZD1222 COVID-19 vaccine. At the level of the study: The analysis combined second doses at about 4 or about 12 weeks.

Study-wide results and caveats: Unmutated variant regions reportedly attract nearly half of all spike-specific TCRs.

Assay: immunoSEQ multiplex PCR; the TCRdb copy retains only in-frame clones and omits some. Counted here are roughly 150,000 clones, about 92% occurring once; the ten biggest clones make up 4.5% to 5.5%. Here the sequenced sample was peripheral blood, taken on day 0 of AZD1222 vaccination. This sequence joins TRBV18 and TRBJ1-3; D unclear. The receptor's source is an adult in good health. DNA of the CDR3: TGTGCCAGCTCAGCCGGGCCCCCTAGCTCTGGAAACACCATATATTTT. This gives the protein CASSAGPPSSGNTIYF.